Listed here is a single TCR beta chain. Germline V gives CDR1 SGHRS, CDR2 YFSETQ. V was trimmed by 0 bases and J by 4 bases, leaving 11 bases between them. The CDR3 extends over 14 amino acids. This record comes from a study of blood T cell repertoires in COVID-19. On the study more broadly: Acute and convalescent COVID-19 samples came from the United States, Italy and Spain. PBMCs, B-cell-depleted T cells, or T cells were the source of the cDNA or gDNA that made up the material.

The authors' processing: From reference gene primer amplification, estimates of nucleated cell counts were derived. Sequencing was performed with immunoSEQ multiplex PCR; in TCRdb, only in-frame clones are kept and a portion is missing. The DNA was the basis for D and trimming; V, J and clone size are from that table. The data hold approximately 76,000 clones, with roughly 85% observed a single time. The clonotype originates from a young man with acute or convalescent COVID-19. V is TRBV5-1 and J is TRBJ2-7; D possibly corresponds to TRBD2 (5 bases). What was sequenced was peripheral blood. The CDR3 protein is CASSLAGIAYEQYF. In nucleotides, the CDR3 is TGCGCCAGCAGCTTGGCCGGGATAGCTTACGAGCAGTACTTC.